The 14 T cell receptor beta chains presented below share a single source sample, sequenced in a study of Ad26.COV2.S vaccination and SARS-CoV-2 variants. As to treatment: roughly 18 received Ad26.COV2.S at low or high dose, single or two shots; about 5 received placebo; per-sample allocation not given. Each sample was drawn 63 days after the first injection (of vaccine or placebo). Libraries were prepared by immunoSEQ multiplex PCR; TCRdb keeps only in-frame clonotypes and omits some of them. Here the sample spans about 400,000 clones, approximately 87% being singletons. The input for sequencing was peripheral blood, taken in a trial of Ad26.COV2.S vaccine versus placebo. The receptors derive from a person aged 18-60 years who received the Ad26.COV2.S COVID-19 vaccine or a placebo.

CDR3 bases: TGTGCCAGCAGCCGGCACGGGGGGCCGGGTCAGCCCCAGCATTTT. It yields the protein CASSRHGGPGQPQHF. V gene TRBV11-2 combines with J gene TRBJ1-5, with a tentative D call TRBD1 (6 bases). There are 15 residues in the CDR3. Trimming took 5 bases from V and 6 from J, leaving 17 bases between them. Germline CDR1 is SGHAT and CDR2 is FQNNGV.

The J gene is TRBJ2-7, the V gene TRBV6-5, with 8 positions matching TRBD1. Germline V gene data show CDR1 as MNHEY and CDR2 as SVGAGI. This CDR3 comprises 12 residues. J lost 3 bases, V lost 10 bases, and 5 bases had no gene match. The CDR3 bases are TGTGCCATCACCACAGGGGGCTACGAGCAGTACTTC. It codes for CAITTGGYEQYF.

The chain recombines TRBV6-4 with TRBJ1-3; D gene uncertain. CDR1 MRHNA and CDR2 SNTAGT come from the germline V gene. The CDR3 contains 14 residues. V lost 3 bases to trimming and J lost 7 bases, with 13 bases between them. The CDR3, as DNA: TGTGCCAGCAGTGAAGTGGGTGGAACGAACACCATATATTTT. This gives the protein CASSEVGGTNTIYF.

The gene calls are TRBV15 and TRBJ2-7; D tentatively fits TRBD1 or TRBD2 (5 bases each). CDR3 size: 15 residues. Trimming took off 5 bases at V and 2 bases at J, with 16 bases between the two ends. Germline V gene data show CDR1 as LNHNV and CDR2 as YYDKDF (reference sequence). The CDR3 DNA follows: TGTGCCACCAGCCTATCCTGGCCGGGGCCCTACGAGCAGTACTTC. The encoded protein is CATSLSWPGPYEQYF.

The J gene is TRBJ2-7, the V gene TRBV5-1; perhaps D is TRBD1 or TRBD2 (6 bases each). The CDR3 covers 15 residues. V lost 4 bases, J lost 3 bases, and 17 bases lay in between. The germline CDR1 and CDR2 sequences are SGHRS and YFSETQ. The CDR3 sequence is CASSGGQGVFYEQYF. DNA for the CDR3: TGCGCCAGCAGCGGGGGGCAGGGTGTTTTCTACGAGCAGTACTTC.

J is TRBJ2-7 and V is TRBV27; 11 positions match TRBD1. The ends lost 4 bases at V and 4 bases at J; junction bases unmatched: 3. This CDR3 has 14 residues. Looked up from germline, CDR1 is MNHEY and CDR2 is SMNVEV (reference sequence). The CDR3 is CASSWTGGGYEQYF. CDR3 in DNA: TGTGCCAGCAGTTGGACAGGGGGCGGGTACGAGCAGTACTTC.

The chain recombines TRBV9 with TRBJ2-7; D is ambiguous. CDR1 is SGDLS and CDR2 is YYNGEE in the germline V gene. Trimming shortened V by 0 bases and J by 3 bases, and 10 bases separated the two germline ends. The CDR3 spans 14 residues. For the CDR3, the DNA is TGTGCCAGCAGCGTAGGTGAAATGGGCTACGAGCAGTACTTC. Translating gives CASSVGEMGYEQYF.

The chain uses TRBV7-3 and TRBJ2-2; a weak D match, TRBD1 (6 bases). Trimming shortened V by 4 bases and J by 8 bases, and 14 bases separated the two germline ends. In germline, CDR1 is SGHTA, CDR2 FQGTGA. This CDR3 has 14 amino acids. CDR3 amino acids: CASSSTGVKGELFF. CDR3 DNA sequence: TGTGCCAGCAGCTCGACAGGCGTCAAGGGGGAGCTGTTTTTT.

This chain connects TRBV6-4 to TRBJ1-5; TRBD1 might be the D (6 bases). Germline V gives CDR1 MRHNA, CDR2 SNTAGT. CDR3 length: 14 residues. V was cut by 6 bases and J by 3 bases, with 12 bases left in between. CDR3 in amino acids: CASRLDSNNQPQHF. CDR3 coding DNA: TGTGCCAGCAGGTTGGACAGCAACAATCAGCCCCAGCATTTT.

The chain couples TRBV7-2 to TRBJ2-1, with 9 bases identical to TRBD1. The CDR3 runs to 16 residues. The germline V gene encodes CDR1 SGHTA and CDR2 FQGNSA. After removal of 5 bases from V and 4 bases from J, the junction contained 9 bases not matched to a gene. The CDR3 DNA is TGTGCCAGCAGCGACAGCGGGACAGGGCTATACAATGAGCAGTTCTTC. Protein: CASSDSGTGLYNEQFF.

This chain connects TRBV7-2 to TRBJ2-3; 7 bases are shared with TRBD2. V trimming: 5 bases; J trimming: 0 bases; junction bases outside the gene matches: 8. This CDR3 has 16 residues. CDR1 SGHTA and CDR2 FQGNSA come from the germline V gene. The CDR3 nucleotides read TGTGCCAGCAGCAATGGGGGGGATTCTAGCACAGATACGCAGTATTTT. It codes for CASSNGGDSSTDTQYF.

The genes are TRBV21-1 and TRBJ2-1. TRBV21-1 is tagged as a pseudogene. The CDR3 runs to 18 residues. The CDR3 here is CASSEIYGTELIYDEQFF. The CDR3 bases are TGTGCCAGCAGCGAAATATACGGGACCGAGCTGATATACGATGAGCAGTTCTTC.

This sequence joins TRBV9 and TRBJ1-6; no clear D gene. Germline loops: CDR1 SGDLS, CDR2 YYNGEE. This CDR3 has 15 residues. Trimming took 0 bases from V and 7 from J, leaving 11 bases between them. The CDR3: CASSVGGSRNSPLHF. In DNA form, the CDR3 reads TGTGCCAGCAGCGTAGGAGGGTCCCGAAATTCACCCCTCCACTTT.

This clone was picked up one time. The chain links TRBV5-1 to TRBJ2-2; TRBD2 might be the D (5 bases). This CDR3 has 12 residues. Germline V gives CDR1 SGHRS, CDR2 YFSETQ. Trimming stripped 3 bases from V and 7 bases from J, with 7 bases between. CDR3 amino acids: CASSSAGGELFF. For the CDR3, the DNA is TGCGCCAGCAGCTCCGCGGGCGGGGAGCTGTTTTTT. Together with reference TRBV5-1 and TRBJ2-2, the CDR3 gives the full variable domain: KAGVTQTPRYLIKTRGQQVTLSCSPISGHRSVSWYQQTPGQGLQFLFEYFSETQRNKGNFPGRFSGRQFSNSRSEMNVSTLELGDSALYLCASSSAGGELFFGEGSRLTVL.